This entry lists 26 T cell receptor beta chains sequenced from one sample in a study of PD-L1 blockade in urothelial cancer. Some clones are missing from TCRdb's copy, which holds only in-frame ones; the method was immunoSEQ multiplex PCR. The sample contains about 95,000 clones, roughly 91% of which appear only once. Time point noted: pretreatment peripheral blood. The sequenced sample was PBMCs, obtained around atezolizumab (anti-PD-L1) treatment. These TCRs come from a man in his sixties with urothelial cancer.

This chain joins TRBV19 and TRBJ1-6; D is uncertain. Trimming took off 9 bases at V and 0 bases at J, with 9 bases between the two ends. This CDR3 comprises 14 residues. Germline CDR1 and CDR2: LNHDA and SQIVND (reference sequence). This CDR3 reads CASRRSSYNSPLHF. For the CDR3, the DNA is TGTGCCAGCCGACGGAGCTCCTATAATTCACCCCTCCACTTT.

The V gene is TRBV29-1, the J gene TRBJ2-2; D is perhaps TRBD1 (5 bases). This CDR3 region has 14 residues. Germline CDR1 SQVTM, CDR2 ANQGSEA. V was pared by 7 bases and J by 5 bases, with 17 bases between. DNA of the CDR3: TGCAGCGCCGACTTGGGGCTATCTACCGGGGAGCTGTTTTTT. Amino acid sequence: CSADLGLSTGELFF.

V usage is TRBV10-1 and J usage is TRBJ1-5; 9 bases line up with TRBD1. CDR1 and CDR2 (germline): WNHNN, SYGVQD (reference sequence). The trim removed 6 bases at V and 2 bases at J, leaving 5 bases unmatched. The CDR3 has 15 amino acids. In DNA form, the CDR3 reads TGCGCCAGCAGCCTGGGACAGGGTGGCAATCAGCCCCAGCATTTT. It encodes CASSLGQGGNQPQHF.

The genes are TRBV4-2 and TRBJ1-2; possible D gene TRBD1, 6 bases. The length of the CDR3 is 14 residues. V dropped 1 base and J dropped 7 bases, with 13 bases sitting between them. Per the germline V gene, CDR1 is LGHNA and CDR2 is YNFKEQ. The CDR3 coding sequence is TGTGCCAGCAGCCAAGTTGGGGGGGCAGGTGGCTACACCTTC. This sequence encodes CASSQVGGAGGYTF.

In DNA form, the CDR3 reads TGTGCCTGGAGTGTGAAGGGAGACCAGCCCCAGCATTTT. This codes for CAWSVKGDQPQHF. This chain joins TRBV30 and TRBJ1-5; D uncertain. V lost 0 bases and J 7 bases, leaving 10 bases between the germline ends. The CDR3 extends over 13 amino acids. Germline-derived CDR1 and CDR2 are GTSNPN and SVGIG (reference sequence).

This clone occurred a few times. The gene calls are TRBV5-4 and TRBJ2-7; 7 nucleotides agree with TRBD2. This CDR3 contains 14 residues. After removal of 5 bases from V and 2 bases from J, the junction contained 7 bases not matched to a gene. Germline V gene sequence: CDR1 SGHNT, CDR2 YYREEE (reference sequence). The CDR3 nucleotides read TGTGCCAGCAGTGCCGGGACTAACCCCTACGAGCAGTACTTC. Its protein product is CASSAGTNPYEQYF.

This chain joins TRBV6-5 and TRBJ2-7; D might be TRBD1 (6 bases). Germline assignment: CDR1 MNHEY and CDR2 SVGAGI. The CDR3 loop spans 12 amino acids. With 2 bases removed from V and 6 bases from J, the gap between germline ends came to 8 bases. The CDR3 region has the DNA TGTGCCAGCAGTTACGGGGGCGGCGAGCAGTACTTC. Translating gives CASSYGGGEQYF.

The chain uses TRBV5-4 and TRBJ2-5, with D possibly matching TRBD2 (5 bases). The V and J ends lost 5 bases and 5 bases respectively, with 10 bases between them. The CDR3 has 12 amino acids. Germline-derived CDR1 and CDR2 are SGHNT and YYREEE (reference sequence). The CDR3 nucleotides are TGTGCCAGCAGGTCAGGAGGTGAGACCCAGTACTTC. This encodes CASRSGGETQYF.

The J gene is TRBJ1-1, the V gene TRBV28; the D gene is possibly TRBD1 (6 bases). Deletions cut 6 bases from V and 11 bases from J, with 16 bases between. Germline CDR1 reads MDHEN; CDR2 reads SYDVKM. CDR3 length: 12 residues. CDR3 region: CASSPQTGLAFF. In DNA, the CDR3 is TGTGCCAGCAGCCCTCAGACAGGATTGGCTTTCTTT.

The chain couples TRBV7-2 to TRBJ2-3; 10 bases map to TRBD2. This CDR3 has 16 residues. Germline V gene sequence: CDR1 SGHTA, CDR2 FQGNSA. V was clipped by 6 bases and J by 2 bases; unmatched bases: 8. CDR3 in amino acids: CASSLLAGASTDTQYF. The CDR3 DNA is TGTGCCAGCAGTCTTCTAGCGGGGGCCTCCACAGATACGCAGTATTTT.

This chain uses TRBV7-8 with TRBJ2-1; 11 positions agree with TRBD2. Germline V CDR1 and CDR2: SGHVS, FQNEAQ. With V trimmed by 5 bases and J by 3 bases, 3 bases remained unmatched. The CDR3 runs to 15 residues. CDR3 in DNA: TGTGCCAGCAGCGATCTAGCGGGAGGCTACAATGAGCAGTTCTTC. It specifies CASSDLAGGYNEQFF.

The CDR3 spells CSVDIAGGWETQYF. CDR3 in DNA: TGCAGCGTCGACATAGCGGGGGGTTGGGAGACCCAGTACTTC. The V call is TRBV29-1, the J call TRBJ2-5, with 10 bases fitting TRBD2. V dropped 6 bases and J dropped 5; count of bases not matched to a gene: 9. Germline V gene sequence: CDR1 SQVTM, CDR2 ANQGSEA. The CDR3 contains 14 residues.

V and J are TRBV28 and TRBJ2-5; 8 nucleotides align to TRBD2. Germline CDR1 MDHEN, CDR2 SYDVKM. The V segment lost 3 bases and the J segment 6 bases; nucleotides outside the gene matches: 9. This CDR3 contains 15 residues. CDR3 in DNA: TGTGCCAGCAGTTTTAACGGGAGGGCCAGGCAGACCCAGTACTTC. The encoded protein is CASSFNGRARQTQYF.

This clone was recorded only once. The J gene is TRBJ2-5, the V gene TRBV5-1, with 9 bases that match TRBD2. Germline loops: CDR1 SGHRS, CDR2 YFSETQ. The CDR3 length is 17 residues. J lost 2 bases, V lost 4 bases, and 12 bases had no gene match. The CDR3 spells CASSPGGLAGIQETQYF. In nucleotides, the CDR3 is TGCGCCAGCAGCCCCGGTGGCCTAGCGGGAATACAAGAGACCCAGTACTTC. The variable domain in full, with the rest retrieved from reference TRBV5-1 and TRBJ2-5, is KAGVTQTPRYLIKTRGQQVTLSCSPISGHRSVSWYQQTPGQGLQFLFEYFSETQRNKGNFPGRFSGRQFSNSRSEMNVSTLELGDSALYLCASSPGGLAGIQETQYFGPGTRLLVL.

The rearrangement joins TRBV5-5 to TRBJ2-2, with 7 bases identical to TRBD1. The CDR3 contains 15 residues. Per germline, CDR1 SGHKS and CDR2 YYEKEE (reference sequence). J was trimmed by 1 base and V by 6 bases; bases with no gene match: 6. CDR3 DNA: TGTGCCAGCACCCTGGGACAGCAGAACACCGGGGAGCTGTTTTTT. Its translation is CASTLGQQNTGELFF.

This rearrangement joins TRBV15 to TRBJ2-4; a weak D match, TRBD2 (6 bases). V dropped 3 bases and J dropped 9 bases, with 12 bases sitting between them. Germline lookup yields CDR1 LNHNV and CDR2 YYDKDF (reference sequence). This CDR3 is 13 amino acids long. CDR3 sequence: CATSRGGVSIQYF. The CDR3 DNA follows: TGTGCCACCAGCAGGGGGGGTGTAAGCATTCAGTACTTC.

V gene TRBV19 combines with J gene TRBJ2-2; TRBD1 matches 8 bases. The junction had 3 bases not matched to a gene; V was cut back by 3 bases and J by 6 bases. CDR1 is LNHDA, CDR2 SQIVND, per germline (reference sequence). The CDR3 is 14 residues long. CDR3 DNA: TGTGCCAGTAGTATCACAGGGGGTTCCGGGGAGCTGTTTTTT. This encodes CASSITGGSGELFF.

The genes are TRBV18 and TRBJ2-3; maybe TRBD1 (6 bases). This CDR3 region has 16 residues. The germline CDR1 and CDR2 sequences are KGHSH and LQKENI. Trimming took 1 base from V and 5 from J, leaving 16 bases between them. As DNA, the CDR3 is TGTGCCAGCTCACCACGGGGGACACCCCAAGGAGATACGCAGTATTTT. Its translation is CASSPRGTPQGDTQYF. The full variable domain, completed using reference TRBV18 and TRBJ2-3, is NAGVMQNPRHLVRRRGQEARLRCSPMKGHSHVYWYRQLPEEGLKFMVYLQKENIIDESGMPKERFSAEFPKEGPSILRIQQVVRGDSAAYFCASSPRGTPQGDTQYFGPGTRLTVL.

The V gene is TRBV28, the J gene TRBJ1-5; unclear D gene. The CDR3 runs 15 residues. Germline CDR1 and CDR2: MDHEN and SYDVKM. The V gene lost 3 bases and the J gene lost 3 bases, with 12 bases spanning the gap. The CDR3 region has the DNA TGTGCCAGCAGTTTGGGAGTGGCAGTCAATCAGCCCCAGCATTTT. It is translated as CASSLGVAVNQPQHF. Full variable domain (rest looked up from reference TRBV28 and TRBJ1-5): DVKVTQSSRYLVKRTGEKVFLECVQDMDHENMFWYRQDPGLGLRLIYFSYDVKMKEKGDIPEGYSVSREKKERFSLILESASTNQTSMYLCASSLGVAVNQPQHFGDGTRLSIL.

The chain carries TRBV5-1 and TRBJ2-1; D perhaps matches TRBD2 (6 bases). V gave up 4 bases and J gave up 4 bases, with 21 bases separating them. This CDR3 has 17 residues. The germline CDR1 and CDR2 sequences are SGHRS and YFSETQ. CDR3 protein: CASSPPPPTGRYNEQFF. In DNA form, the CDR3 reads TGCGCCAGCAGCCCACCACCCCCGACGGGGAGGTACAATGAGCAGTTCTTC.

The V call is TRBV21-1, the J call TRBJ1-2; the table's D gene call, TRBD1, was not cross checked with the DNA. TRBV21-1 is given as a pseudogene. CDR3 length: 14 residues. The CDR3 DNA reads TGTGCCAGCAGCGCCTTCCAGGGGGCTGATCGCTACACCTTC. This codes for CASSAFQGADRYTF.

The genes are TRBV5-6 and TRBJ2-1; TRBD2 agrees at 7 bases. From germline, CDR1 is SGHDT and CDR2 YYEEEE. V lost 4 bases, J lost 7 bases, and 14 bases stayed unmatched. The CDR3 extends over 16 amino acids. The CDR3 DNA reads TGTGCCAGCAGCCGGGGGGTCCAGCGGGTCACTAATGAGCAGTTCTTC. Protein: CASSRGVQRVTNEQFF.

The genes are TRBV27 and TRBJ2-1, with 7 bases that match TRBD1. The V segment lost 5 bases and the J segment 8 bases; nucleotides outside the gene matches: 9. This CDR3 is built from 14 residues. Per germline, CDR1 MNHEY and CDR2 SMNVEV (reference sequence). The CDR3 DNA sequence: TGTGCCAGCAGTCCCCGTAAAGGGGGCTATGAGCAGTTCTTC. It specifies CASSPRKGGYEQFF.

The rearrangement joins TRBV9 to TRBJ1-2; TRBD1 matches at 9 bases. In germline, CDR1 is SGDLS, CDR2 YYNGEE. V shed 10 bases and J 5 bases; nucleotides not matched to a gene: 18. CDR3 size: 16 residues. The CDR3 loop reads CAGPRGGRDRDYGYTF. The CDR3 DNA reads as TGTGCCGGCCCGAGAGGAGGAAGGGACAGGGATTATGGCTACACCTTC.

The chain joins TRBV5-6 to TRBJ2-4; D gene unclear. Germline CDR1 and CDR2: SGHDT and YYEEEE. V was clipped by 5 bases and J by 6 bases, with 15 bases between them. CDR3 length: 14 residues. CDR3 nucleotides: TGTGCCAGCAGTAGTCAACCAAATCCAAACATTCAGTACTTC. Amino acid sequence: CASSSQPNPNIQYF.

The chain couples TRBV11-1 to TRBJ1-4; 8 nucleotides agree with TRBD1. Per the germline V gene, CDR1 is SGHAT and CDR2 is FQDESV (reference sequence). The trim removed 4 bases at V and 8 bases at J, leaving 9 bases unmatched. The CDR3 is 15 amino acids. The CDR3 loop reads CASSSSQGAGEKLFF. CDR3 nucleotide sequence: TGTGCCAGCAGCTCTTCCCAGGGGGCCGGGGAAAAACTGTTTTTT.